A selection of T cell receptor beta chains follows, all from one sample in a study of shared clonotypes between healthy human individuals. Assay: immunoSEQ multiplex PCR; the TCRdb copy retains only in-frame clones and omits some. This sample carries about 2.3 million clones, roughly 92% of them seen once, and the ten largest clones take approximately 0.41%. The sample taken for sequencing was naive CD4+ T cells from PBMCs. The receptors here all came from a man younger than 35 in good health. Some clones in this sample may be carry-over from other donors' samples. CDR3s include the opening cysteine and the closing phenylalanine or tryptophan. Each record gives: D gene, clone size, J gene, V gene, CDR3 protein, CDR3 DNA. A D gene is named only where the DNA matches it firmly. Clone size appears in some rows only: once, few, many, or a class for an expanded clone.

TRBD1,-,TRBJ2-1,TRBV5-1,CASSYRDRASNEQFF,TGCGCCAGCAGCTACCGGGACAGGGCTAGCAATGAGCAGTTCTTC
-,-,TRBJ1-5,TRBV7-2,CASSLAPGADQPQHF,TGTGCCAGCAGCTTAGCTCCGGGGGCAGATCAGCCCCAGCATTTT
-,-,TRBJ2-1,TRBV28,CASSRPDSKQFF,TGTGCCAGCAGCCGACCAGATAGCAAGCAGTTCTTC
-,-,TRBJ2-5,TRBV29-1,CSVEDRAIYQETQYF,TGCAGCGTTGAAGATCGGGCAATTTACCAAGAGACCCAGTACTTC
-,-,TRBJ2-7,TRBV25-1,CASSESSGVLYF,TGTGCCAGCAGTGAATCGTCGGGTGTGCTGTACTTC
TRBD1,-,TRBJ1-4,TRBV19,CASSTDRGGEKLFF,TGTGCCAGTAGTACTGACAGGGGAGGGGAAAAACTGTTTTTT
-,-,TRBJ2-2,TRBV7-2,CASSLGVGNTGELFF,TGTGCCAGCAGCTTAGGGGTGGGGAACACCGGGGAGCTGTTTTTT
-,-,TRBJ1-3,TRBV7-9,CASSFGGSGNTIYF,TGTGCCAGCAGCTTTGGAGGATCTGGAAACACCATATATTTT
-,-,TRBJ2-5,TRBV6-6,CASSRNRQRQETQYF,TGTGCCAGCAGCAGGAACCGACAGAGACAAGAGACCCAGTACTTC
TRBD1,-,TRBJ1-1,TRBV28,CASTQGGAGAWGAFF,TGTGCCAGCACCCAGGGGGGGGCTGGAGCCTGGGGGGCTTTCTTT
-,-,TRBJ1-1,TRBV7-3,CASSLTPGLNTEAFF,TGTGCCAGCAGCTTAACTCCGGGGCTTAACACTGAAGCTTTCTTT
TRBD2,-,TRBJ2-7,TRBV28,CASSSPPSGRYEQYF,TGTGCCAGCAGTTCCCCCCCTAGCGGGAGATACGAGCAGTACTTC
TRBD1,-,TRBJ1-4,TRBV7-9,CASSWGQGEKLFF,TGTGCCAGCAGCTGGGGACAGGGGGAAAAACTGTTTTTT
-,-,TRBJ1-3,TRBV5-1,CASGGRNTIYF,TGCGCCAGCGGAGGGAGAAACACCATATATTTT
-,-,TRBJ1-2,TRBV9,CASSVMSGNYGYTF,TGTGCCAGCAGCGTAATGTCCGGGAACTATGGCTACACCTTC
-,-,TRBJ2-3,TRBV7-2,CASSLPRGTSTDTQYF,TGTGCCAGCAGCTTACCGCGGGGCACTAGCACAGATACGCAGTATTTT
-,once,TRBJ1-1,TRBV19,CASSPIRGIVTEAFF,TGTGCCAGTAGTCCCATCAGGGGCATCGTCACTGAAGCTTTCTTT
-,-,TRBJ2-5,TRBV19,CASKDLPGETQYF,TGTGCCAGTAAAGACCTACCAGGGGAGACCCAGTACTTC
-,-,TRBJ2-1,TRBV7-8,CASSSSKREQFF,TGTGCCAGCAGCTCCTCAAAGAGGGAGCAGTTCTTC
TRBD1,once,TRBJ2-7,TRBV9,CASSSGQALEQYF,TGTGCCAGCAGCTCGGGACAGGCTCTCGAGCAGTACTTC